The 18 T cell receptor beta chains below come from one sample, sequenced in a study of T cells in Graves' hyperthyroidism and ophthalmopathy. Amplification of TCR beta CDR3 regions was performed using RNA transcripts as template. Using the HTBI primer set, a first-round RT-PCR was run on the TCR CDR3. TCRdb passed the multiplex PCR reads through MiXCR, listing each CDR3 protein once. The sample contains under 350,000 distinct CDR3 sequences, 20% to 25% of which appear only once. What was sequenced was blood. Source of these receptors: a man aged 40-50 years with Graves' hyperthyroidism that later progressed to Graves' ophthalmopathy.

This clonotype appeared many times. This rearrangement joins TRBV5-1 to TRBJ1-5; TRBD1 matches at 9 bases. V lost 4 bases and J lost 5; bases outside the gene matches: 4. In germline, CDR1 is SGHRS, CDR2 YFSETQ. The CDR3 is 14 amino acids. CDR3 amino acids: CASSPGQGHQPQHF. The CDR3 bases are TGCGCCAGCAGCCCAGGACAGGGGCATCAGCCCCAGCATTTT.

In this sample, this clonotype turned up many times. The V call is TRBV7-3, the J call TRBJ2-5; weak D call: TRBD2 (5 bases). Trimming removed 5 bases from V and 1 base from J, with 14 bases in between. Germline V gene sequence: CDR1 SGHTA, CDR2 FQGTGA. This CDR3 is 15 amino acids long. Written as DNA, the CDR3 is TGTGCCAGCAGCAACTTCCAGCGGACCCAAGAGACCCAGTACTTC. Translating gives CASSNFQRTQETQYF. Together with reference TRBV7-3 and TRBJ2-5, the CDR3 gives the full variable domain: GAGVSQTPSNKVTEKGKYVELRCDPISGHTALYWYRQSLGQGPEFLIYFQGTGAADDSGLPNDRFFAVRPEGSVSTLKIQRTERGDSAVYLCASSNFQRTQETQYFGPGTRLLVL.

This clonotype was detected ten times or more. The CDR3 is CALKPGKFPGETQYF. The CDR3, as DNA: TGTGCCCTCAAACCTGGGAAGTTCCCGGGGGAGACCCAGTACTTC. The chain recombines TRBV6-5 with TRBJ2-5; D perhaps matches TRBD2 (5 bases). CDR1 MNHEY and CDR2 SVGAGI come from the germline V gene. Trimming took off 11 bases at V and 5 bases at J, with 24 bases between the two ends. The CDR3 runs to 15 residues.

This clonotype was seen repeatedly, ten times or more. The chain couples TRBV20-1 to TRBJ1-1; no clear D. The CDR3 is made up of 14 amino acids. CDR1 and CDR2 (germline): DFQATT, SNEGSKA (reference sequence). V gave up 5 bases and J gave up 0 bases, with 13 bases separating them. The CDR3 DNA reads TGCAGTGCTTCCCGGGAGCTCATGAACACTGAAGCTTTCTTT. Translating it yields CSASRELMNTEAFF.

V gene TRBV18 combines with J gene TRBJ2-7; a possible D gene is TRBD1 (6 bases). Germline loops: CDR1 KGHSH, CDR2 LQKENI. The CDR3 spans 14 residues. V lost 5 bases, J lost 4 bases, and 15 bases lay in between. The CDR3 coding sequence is TGTGCCAGCTCAACGGGACAACGGAGGTACGAGCAGTACTTC. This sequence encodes CASSTGQRRYEQYF.

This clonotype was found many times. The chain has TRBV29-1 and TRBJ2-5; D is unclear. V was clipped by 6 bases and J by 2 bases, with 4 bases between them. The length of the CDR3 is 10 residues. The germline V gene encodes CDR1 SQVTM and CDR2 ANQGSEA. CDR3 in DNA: TGCAGCGTAAAACAAGAGACCCAGTACTTC. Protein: CSVKQETQYF.

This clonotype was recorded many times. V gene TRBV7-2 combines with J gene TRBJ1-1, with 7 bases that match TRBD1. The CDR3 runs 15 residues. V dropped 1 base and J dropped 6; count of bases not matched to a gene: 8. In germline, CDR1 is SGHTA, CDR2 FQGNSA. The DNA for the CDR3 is TGTGCCAGCAGCTTAGGGGGCGCCAGGGGGTCTGAAGCTTTCTTT. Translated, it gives CASSLGGARGSEAFF.

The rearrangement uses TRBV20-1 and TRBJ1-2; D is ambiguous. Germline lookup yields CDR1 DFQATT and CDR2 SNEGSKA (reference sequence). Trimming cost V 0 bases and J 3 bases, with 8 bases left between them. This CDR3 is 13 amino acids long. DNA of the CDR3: TGCAGTGCTAGAGATCTAAACGACTATGGCTACACCTTC. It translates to CSARDLNDYGYTF.

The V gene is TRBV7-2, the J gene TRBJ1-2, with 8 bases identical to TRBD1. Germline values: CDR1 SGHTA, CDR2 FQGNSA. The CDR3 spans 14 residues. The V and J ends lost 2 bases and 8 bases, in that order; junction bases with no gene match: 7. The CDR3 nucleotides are TGTGCCAGCAGCTTACAGGGGGCAGGGAGAGGCTACACCTTC. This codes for CASSLQGAGRGYTF.

CDR3 DNA sequence: TGTGCCAGCGGAGGGTCTCTGATAAACTATGGCTACACCTTC. Protein product: CASGGSLINYGYTF. The gene calls are TRBV7-8 and TRBJ1-2; D is unclear. Germline CDR1 reads SGHVS; CDR2 reads FQNEAQ. The CDR3 extends over 14 amino acids. V shed 8 bases and J shed 2 bases, with 15 bases lying between them.

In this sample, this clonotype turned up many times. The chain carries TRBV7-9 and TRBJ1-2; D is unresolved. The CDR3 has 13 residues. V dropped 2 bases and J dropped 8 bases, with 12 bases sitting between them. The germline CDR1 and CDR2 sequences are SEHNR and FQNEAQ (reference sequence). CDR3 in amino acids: CASSLSDGGGYTF. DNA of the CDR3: TGTGCCAGCAGCTTATCCGACGGCGGCGGCTACACCTTC.

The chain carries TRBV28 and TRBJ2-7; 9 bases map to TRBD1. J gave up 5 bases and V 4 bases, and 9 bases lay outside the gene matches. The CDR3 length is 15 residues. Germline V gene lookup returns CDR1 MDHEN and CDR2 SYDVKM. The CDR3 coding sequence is TGTGCCAGCAGTTCGGTCGGGGACAGGGTGAACGAGCAGTACTTC. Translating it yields CASSSVGDRVNEQYF.

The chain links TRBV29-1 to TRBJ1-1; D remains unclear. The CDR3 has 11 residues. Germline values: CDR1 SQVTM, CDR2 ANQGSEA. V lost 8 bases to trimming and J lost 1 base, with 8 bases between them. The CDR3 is CSIKRNTEAFF. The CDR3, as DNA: TGCAGCATCAAGAGGAACACTGAAGCTTTCTTT.

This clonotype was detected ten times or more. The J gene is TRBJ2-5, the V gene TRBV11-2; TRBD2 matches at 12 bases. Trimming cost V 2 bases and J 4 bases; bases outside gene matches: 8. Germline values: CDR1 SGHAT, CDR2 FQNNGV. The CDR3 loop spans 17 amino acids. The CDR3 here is CASSLWSSGRARETQYF. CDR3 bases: TGTGCCAGCAGCTTATGGTCTAGCGGGAGGGCCAGAGAGACCCAGTACTTC.

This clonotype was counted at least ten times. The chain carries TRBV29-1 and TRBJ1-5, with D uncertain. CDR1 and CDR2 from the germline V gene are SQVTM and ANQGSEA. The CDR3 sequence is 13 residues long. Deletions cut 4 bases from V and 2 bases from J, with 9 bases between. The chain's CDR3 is CSVAGGGNQPQHF. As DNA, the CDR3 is TGCAGCGTTGCGGGCGGTGGCAATCAGCCCCAGCATTTT.

The CDR3 protein is CASTTSQETQYF. The CDR3 DNA is TGTGCCAGCACAACGTCACAAGAGACCCAGTACTTC. This sequence joins TRBV28 and TRBJ2-5; D unresolved. V lost 7 bases and J lost 2, with 8 bases in between. The CDR3 loop spans 12 amino acids. Germline loops: CDR1 MDHEN, CDR2 SYDVKM.

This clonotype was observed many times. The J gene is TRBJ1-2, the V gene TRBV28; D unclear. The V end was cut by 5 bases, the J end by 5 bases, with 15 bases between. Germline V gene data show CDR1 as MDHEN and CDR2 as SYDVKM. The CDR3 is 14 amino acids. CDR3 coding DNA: TGTGCCAGCAGTACTACCGGGTCGCTTTATGGCTACACCTTC. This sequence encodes CASSTTGSLYGYTF.

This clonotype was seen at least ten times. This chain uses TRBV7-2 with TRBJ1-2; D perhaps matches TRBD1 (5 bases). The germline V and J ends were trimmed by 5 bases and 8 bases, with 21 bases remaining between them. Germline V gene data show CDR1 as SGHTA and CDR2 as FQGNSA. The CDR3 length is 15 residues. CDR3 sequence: CASSPRLGTATGYTF. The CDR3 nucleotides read TGTGCCAGCAGCCCCCGATTGGGGACGGCGACGGGCTACACCTTC.